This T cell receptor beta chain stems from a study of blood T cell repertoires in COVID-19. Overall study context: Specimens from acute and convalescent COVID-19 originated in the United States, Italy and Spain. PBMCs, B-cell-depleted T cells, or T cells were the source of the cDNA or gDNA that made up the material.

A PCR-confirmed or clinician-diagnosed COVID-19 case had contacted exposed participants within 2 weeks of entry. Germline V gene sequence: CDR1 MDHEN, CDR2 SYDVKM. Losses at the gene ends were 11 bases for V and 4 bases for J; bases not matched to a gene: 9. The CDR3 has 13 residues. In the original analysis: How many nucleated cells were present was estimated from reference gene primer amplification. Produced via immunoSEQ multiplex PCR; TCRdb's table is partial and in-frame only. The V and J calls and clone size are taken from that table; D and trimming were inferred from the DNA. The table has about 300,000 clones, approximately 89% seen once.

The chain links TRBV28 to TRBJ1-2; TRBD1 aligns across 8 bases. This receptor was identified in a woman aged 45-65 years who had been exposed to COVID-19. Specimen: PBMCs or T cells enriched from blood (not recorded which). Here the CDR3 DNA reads TGTGCCTCGGTAGGACAGGGATCCTATGGCTACACCTTC. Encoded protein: CASVGQGSYGYTF.